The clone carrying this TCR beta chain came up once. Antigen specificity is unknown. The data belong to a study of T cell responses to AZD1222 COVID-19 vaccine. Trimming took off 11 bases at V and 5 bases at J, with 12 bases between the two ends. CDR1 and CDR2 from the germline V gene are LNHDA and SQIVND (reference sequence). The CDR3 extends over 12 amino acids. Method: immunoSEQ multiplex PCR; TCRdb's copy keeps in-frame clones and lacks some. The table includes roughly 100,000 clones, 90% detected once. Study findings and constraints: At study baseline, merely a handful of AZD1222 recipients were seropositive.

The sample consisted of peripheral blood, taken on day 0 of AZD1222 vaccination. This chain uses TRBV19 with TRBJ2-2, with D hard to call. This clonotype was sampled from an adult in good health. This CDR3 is CASRRRTGELFF. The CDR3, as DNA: TGTGCCTCAAGGCGGAGAACCGGGGAGCTGTTTTTT. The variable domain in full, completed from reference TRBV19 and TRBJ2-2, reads DGGITQSPKYLFRKEGQNVTLSCEQNLNHDAMYWYRQDPGQGLRLIYYSQIVNDFQKGDIAEGYSVSREKKESFPLTVTSAQKNPTAFYLCASRRRTGELFFGEGSRLTVL.